The clone carrying this TCR beta chain occurred once. In the original processing: Amplification with reference gene primers provided the estimates of nucleated cell counts. Libraries were prepared by immunoSEQ multiplex PCR; TCRdb keeps only in-frame clonotypes and omits some of them. V and J calls plus clone size are reproduced from that table; the DNA served to infer D and trimming. The sample lists about 81,000 clones, around nine tenths seen once, with more than 4.5% in the top ten. V lost 7 bases, J lost 1 base, and 1 base stayed unmatched. Germline CDR1 is SQVTM and CDR2 is ANQGSEA. The CDR3 is 12 amino acids. This specimen belongs to a study of blood T cell repertoires in COVID-19. Turning to the study itself: Samples representing acute and convalescent COVID-19 were sourced from the United States, Italy and Spain. Sources were T cells, B-cell-depleted T cells, or PBMCs; the material itself was cDNA or gDNA.

This clonotype was sampled from a woman aged 80 or over with acute or convalescent COVID-19. V is TRBV29-1 and J is TRBJ1-1; 9 nucleotides agree with TRBD1. The sample was peripheral blood. The CDR3 bases are TGCAGCGGGGACAGGGAGAACACTGAAGCTTTCTTT. This gives the protein CSGDRENTEAFF.